A single sample is the source of the 27 T cell receptor beta chains below, sequenced in a study of cytomegalovirus exposure and HLA in healthy donors. With 60 Vbeta and 13 Jbeta primers, the PCR was carried out. Profiling relied on immunoSEQ multiplex PCR, and the TCRdb table lists in-frame clones only, not all of them. The table has around 130,000 clones, around 70% seen once. Material: PBMCs. These receptors were taken from a young man in good health and CMV-seronegative.

The V call is TRBV5-1, the J call TRBJ2-5; 10 bases line up with TRBD1. Germline lookup yields CDR1 SGHRS and CDR2 YFSETQ. The V segment lost 6 bases and the J segment 11 bases; nucleotides outside the gene matches: 13. This CDR3 spans 14 amino acids. The CDR3 sequence: CASKIDRGRGEQYF. Here the CDR3 DNA reads TGCGCCAGCAAAATTGACAGGGGGCGGGGGGAGCAGTACTTC.

The table lists this clone with a few counts. The J gene is TRBJ2-5, the V gene TRBV7-8, with TRBD1 matching 10 bases. This CDR3 spans 14 amino acids. Per the germline V gene, CDR1 is SGHVS and CDR2 is FQNEAQ. V lost 6 bases and J lost 5; bases outside the gene matches: 6. The CDR3 protein is CASRSGTGDETQYF. CDR3 coding DNA: TGTGCCAGCAGGTCGGGGACAGGGGACGAGACCCAGTACTTC.

The chain couples TRBV7-2 to TRBJ1-5; unclear D gene. Looked up from germline, CDR1 is SGHTA and CDR2 is FQGNSA. The CDR3 is 16 amino acids. Trimming took off 0 bases at V and 5 bases at J, with 14 bases between the two ends. The CDR3 DNA reads as TGTGCCAGCAGCTTAGCCAGTGTGAGAGGGTATCAGCCCCAGCATTTT. This encodes CASSLASVRGYQPQHF.

The chain links TRBV9 to TRBJ2-2, with TRBD1 matching 8 bases. The ends lost 1 base at V and 6 bases at J; junction bases unmatched: 8. Germline CDR1 and CDR2: SGDLS and YYNGEE. This CDR3 is 16 amino acids long. CDR3 in amino acids: CASSVRIGQGSGELFF. The CDR3 DNA is TGTGCCAGCAGCGTAAGAATAGGACAGGGATCCGGGGAGCTGTTTTTT. Full variable domain (outside the CDR3, taken from reference TRBV9 and TRBJ2-2): DSGVTQTPKHLITATGQRVTLRCSPRSGDLSVYWYQQSLDQGLQFLIQYYNGEERAKGNILERFSAQQFPDLHSELNLSSLELGDSALYFCASSVRIGQGSGELFFGEGSRLTVL.

This clone was observed a handful of times. The J gene is TRBJ2-7, the V gene TRBV4-2; D is perhaps TRBD2 (6 bases). Trimming shortened V by 0 bases and J by 0 bases, and 12 bases separated the two germline ends. The CDR3 has 16 residues. Looked up from germline, CDR1 is LGHNA and CDR2 is YNFKEQ. The CDR3 sequence is CASSQDRRGSSYEQYF. The CDR3 nucleotides read TGTGCCAGCAGCCAAGACCGTCGGGGGAGCTCCTACGAGCAGTACTTC.

This clone has a handful of counts. Different DNA sequences within this sample yield the same CDR3. The V call is TRBV5-6, the J call TRBJ1-4; TRBD1 agrees at 10 bases. V gave up 0 bases and J gave up 7 bases; unmatched junction bases: 0. This CDR3 comprises 14 residues. Germline lookup yields CDR1 SGHDT and CDR2 YYEEEE. CDR3 sequence reads: CASSLGDRGEKLFF. The CDR3 region has the DNA TGTGCCAGCAGCTTGGGGGACAGGGGTGAAAAACTGTTTTTT.

The count of this clone is one. The chain couples TRBV5-6 to TRBJ1-5; D unclear. The V gene lost 0 bases and the J gene lost 3 bases, with 13 bases spanning the gap. This CDR3 contains 16 residues. In germline, CDR1 is SGHDT, CDR2 YYEEEE. CDR3 coding DNA: TGTGCCAGCAGCTTGGCCGGCAGGATTGACAATCAGCCCCAGCATTTT. It is translated as CASSLAGRIDNQPQHF.

In regard to this clone: Without the conserved terminal phenylalanine or tryptophan, this CDR3 likely stems from a read error. The CDR3 bases are TGTGCCAGCAGTGGACAGGGCGACACTGAAGCTTTCGTT. Residues: CASSGQGDTEAFV. The chain couples TRBV27 to TRBJ1-1, with TRBD1 matching over 8 bases. Germline lookup yields CDR1 MNHEY and CDR2 SMNVEV (reference sequence). The CDR3 is 13 amino acids. The J segment lost 3 bases and the V segment lost 5 bases, leaving 2 bases of the junction unmatched.

This chain joins TRBV2 and TRBJ2-1; 8 bases are shared with TRBD2. The germline V gene encodes CDR1 SNHLY and CDR2 FYNNEI. CDR3 length: 12 amino acids. Germline trimming cut 6 bases from V and 6 bases from J; bases unmatched to any gene: 1. The CDR3 DNA follows: TGTGCCAGCAGCGGGACTAGCAATGAGCAGTTCTTC. It encodes CASSGTSNEQFF.

The CDR3 DNA sequence: TGTGCCAGCAGGGCTCCGGGACAGCCGGCCGGGGAGCTGTTTTTT. It specifies CASRAPGQPAGELFF. This chain connects TRBV6-1 to TRBJ2-2; 7 positions match TRBD1. CDR1 and CDR2 from the germline V gene are MNHNS and SASEGT. The CDR3 length is 15 residues. Trimming took 6 bases from V and 6 from J; bases not matched to a gene: 10.

This clone was observed a single time. This chain links TRBV19 with TRBJ1-1; D is perhaps TRBD1 (5 bases). Trimming removed 6 bases from V and 3 bases from J, with 29 bases in between. The CDR3 contains 19 residues. Germline loops: CDR1 LNHDA, CDR2 SQIVND (reference sequence). The CDR3 DNA is TGTGCCAGTAGACCTACCTCAGGGTACGAGCCTTATGTGGACACTGAAGCTTTCTTT. Residues: CASRPTSGYEPYVDTEAFF.

In this sample, this clone turned up a few times. DNA of the CDR3: TGTGCCTGGAGTGTCGGAGTATTCGTAGAGCTGTTTTTT. Its protein product is CAWSVGVFVELFF. This chain links TRBV30 with TRBJ2-2; D gene ambiguous. CDR1 GTSNPN and CDR2 SVGIG come from the germline V gene (reference sequence). V shed 0 bases and J shed 11 bases, with 13 bases lying between them. The CDR3 contains 13 residues.

J is TRBJ1-1 and V is TRBV5-1; 9 nucleotides line up with TRBD1. Germline V lookup: CDR1 SGHRS, CDR2 YFSETQ. The CDR3 spans 14 residues. The V and J ends lost 4 bases and 1 base, in that order; junction bases with no gene match: 2. Here the CDR3 DNA reads TGCGCCAGCAGCCCGGGACAGGGGAACACTGAAGCTTTCTTT. This gives the protein CASSPGQGNTEAFF.

This clone has only one observation. A junction boundary mismatches the germline segment, possibly from a read error. V and J are TRBV7-7 and TRBJ2-2; possibly TRBD2 for D (6 bases). The CDR3 is made up of 13 amino acids. CDR1 is SSHAT, CDR2 FNYEAQ, per germline (reference sequence). As DNA, the CDR3 is TGTGCTAGCAGCCCTAGCGAGGGCGGGGAGCTGTTTTTT. Translating it yields CASSPSEGGELFF.

The chain joins TRBV7-2 to TRBJ1-5; TRBD1 aligns across 9 bases. Germline-derived CDR1 and CDR2 are SGHTA and FQGNSA. With 7 bases clipped from V and 0 bases from J, the junction kept 7 bases outside the gene matches. The CDR3 has 16 residues. This CDR3 reads CASTSGTGLSNQPQHF. The DNA of the CDR3 is TGTGCCAGCACCTCCGGGACAGGGCTTAGCAATCAGCCCCAGCATTTT. The variable domain in full, completed from reference TRBV7-2 and TRBJ1-5, reads GAGVSQSPSNKVTEKGKDVELRCDPISGHTALYWYRQSLGQGLEFLIYFQGNSAPDKSGLPSDRFSAERTGGSVSTLTIQRTQQEDSAVYLCASTSGTGLSNQPQHFGDGTRLSIL.

This sequence joins TRBV7-2 and TRBJ2-3; D might be TRBD1 (7 bases). This CDR3 has 13 residues. Germline lookup yields CDR1 SGHTA and CDR2 FQGNSA. V lost 6 bases and J 6 bases, leaving 13 bases between the germline ends. The CDR3 is CASRRLGGDTQYF. CDR3 DNA: TGTGCCAGCAGACGACTAGGGGGCGATACGCAGTATTTT.

The V gene is TRBV7-2, the J gene TRBJ2-7; 8 positions agree with TRBD2. The CDR3 is 14 residues long. CDR1 is SGHTA and CDR2 is FQGNSA in the germline V gene. V shed 4 bases and J 4 bases; nucleotides not matched to a gene: 6. This CDR3 is CASSSLGLEYEQYF. DNA of the CDR3: TGTGCCAGCAGCTCTCTGGGACTAGAATACGAGCAGTACTTC. Full variable domain (remainder filled in from reference TRBV7-2 and TRBJ2-7): GAGVSQSPSNKVTEKGKDVELRCDPISGHTALYWYRQSLGQGLEFLIYFQGNSAPDKSGLPSDRFSAERTGGSVSTLTIQRTQQEDSAVYLCASSSLGLEYEQYFGPGTRLTVT.

In its sample, this clone was seen once. The chain uses TRBV28 and TRBJ1-1; possible D gene TRBD1, 5 bases. The CDR3 contains 15 residues. Germline CDR1 is MDHEN and CDR2 is SYDVKM. The ends were cut back, 7 bases at V and 4 bases at J, with 19 bases in the middle. CDR3 DNA sequence: TGTGCCAGCATAAAGCGAAACCCGGGGGGCACTGAAGCTTTCTTT. As protein: CASIKRNPGGTEAFF.

The V call is TRBV6-5, the J call TRBJ2-7, with D tentatively TRBD2 (6 bases). The CDR3 sequence is 15 residues long. Trimming removed 5 bases from V and 6 bases from J, with 20 bases in between. CDR1 is MNHEY and CDR2 is SVGAGI in the germline V gene. The CDR3 is CASSRGLPGGGEQYF. Here the CDR3 DNA reads TGTGCCAGCAGTAGGGGACTCCCGGGTGGGGGCGAGCAGTACTTC.

The chain uses TRBV28 and TRBJ1-2, with TRBD1 matching 8 bases. The CDR3 loop spans 13 amino acids. Trimming cost V 7 bases and J 5 bases; bases outside gene matches: 6. Germline V CDR1 and CDR2: MDHEN, SYDVKM. The CDR3 coding sequence is TGTGCCAGCAAATCAGGGGGCGGGTATGGCTACACCTTC. Amino acids: CASKSGGGYGYTF.

The table lists this clone with a few counts. This sequence joins TRBV18 and TRBJ2-7; 7 bases agree with TRBD1. After removal of 5 bases from V and 3 bases from J, the junction contained 7 bases not matched to a gene. There are 14 residues in the CDR3. CDR1 is KGHSH and CDR2 is LQKENI in the germline V gene. The CDR3 loop is CASSSPTGHYEQYF. Written as DNA, the CDR3 is TGTGCCAGCTCATCGCCGACAGGGCACTACGAGCAGTACTTC.

The V gene is TRBV28, the J gene TRBJ2-1, with TRBD2 identical over 9 bases. J lost 6 bases, V lost 1 base, and 31 bases had no gene match. Germline lookup yields CDR1 MDHEN and CDR2 SYDVKM. The CDR3 extends over 24 amino acids. The CDR3 DNA follows: TGTGCCAGCAGTTTATATGCCCCGGGAGCCGGGGGAGCGGGAGGATCCAGACGCATCAATGAGCAGTTCTTC. Protein sequence: CASSLYAPGAGGAGGSRRINEQFF.

CDR3 nucleotides: TGCAGCGAATTACAGGACACTGATACGCAGTATTTT. It codes for CSELQDTDTQYF. The chain joins TRBV29-1 to TRBJ2-3, with a weak D call TRBD1 (5 bases). This CDR3 has 12 amino acids. Germline CDR1 reads SQVTM; CDR2 reads ANQGSEA. V shed 7 bases and J shed 6 bases, with 14 bases lying between them.

This chain links TRBV30 with TRBJ1-1; D gene uncertain. This CDR3 contains 12 residues. V lost 2 bases, J lost 5 bases, and 9 bases lay in between. From germline, CDR1 is GTSNPN and CDR2 SVGIG (reference sequence). The CDR3 reads CAWSLGGTEAFF. CDR3 DNA: TGTGCCTGGAGTCTGGGAGGGACTGAAGCTTTCTTT.

This clone was detected a few times. The V and J genes are TRBV27 and TRBJ2-5; D is uncertain. CDR1 is MNHEY, CDR2 SMNVEV, per germline (reference sequence). V was pared by 5 bases and J by 9 bases, with 16 bases between. The CDR3 sequence is 13 residues long. Here the CDR3 DNA reads TGTGCCAGCAGTCCATTCCGGTTATCGTCCCAGTACTTC. This sequence encodes CASSPFRLSSQYF.

This sequence joins TRBV20-1 and TRBJ2-3; maybe TRBD2 (6 bases). From germline, CDR1 is DFQATT and CDR2 SNEGSKA (reference sequence). The CDR3 consists of 11 residues. CDR3 protein: CRPYGGDTQYF. DNA of the CDR3: TGCCGGCCATACGGGGGAGATACGCAGTATTTT.

This chain connects TRBV25-1 to TRBJ1-2; 9 bases map to TRBD1. V gave up 5 bases and J gave up 3 bases; unmatched junction bases: 10. Germline V lookup: CDR1 MGHDK, CDR2 SYGVNS. CDR3 length: 16 residues. The CDR3: CASSWGTGGSDYGYTF. The CDR3 nucleotides are TGTGCCAGCAGTTGGGGCACAGGGGGCTCAGACTATGGCTACACCTTC.